A single sample is the source of the 22 T cell receptor beta chains below, sequenced in a study of cytomegalovirus exposure and HLA in healthy donors. The data were produced by immunoSEQ multiplex PCR, yet TCRdb's version contains in-frame clones alone and is incomplete. The sample lists about 56,000 clones; 93% were seen once. The sequenced material came from PBMCs. The receptor source for this set is a young woman in good health and CMV-seropositive.

The chain has TRBV7-2 and TRBJ1-1, with D possibly TRBD1 on 5 matching bases. In germline, CDR1 is SGHTA, CDR2 FQGNSA. The CDR3 is 14 residues long. V lost 2 bases and J 6 bases, leaving 13 bases between the germline ends. In DNA form, the CDR3 reads TGTGCCAGCAGCTTAAATCGGCGGGACTCTGAAGCTTTCTTT. Translation: CASSLNRRDSEAFF.

This chain links TRBV7-9 with TRBJ2-3; D is unresolved. CDR3 size: 12 residues. V shed 5 bases and J shed 1 base, with 4 bases lying between them. From germline, CDR1 is SEHNR and CDR2 FQNEAQ (reference sequence). The CDR3 sequence is CASSPGTDTQYF. The CDR3, as DNA: TGTGCCAGCAGCCCGGGCACAGATACGCAGTATTTT.

The chain joins TRBV7-9 to TRBJ2-2; 9 bases line up with TRBD1. Trimming took 5 bases from V and 3 from J; bases not matched to a gene: 7. CDR3 length: 16 amino acids. Germline V gene sequence: CDR1 SEHNR, CDR2 FQNEAQ (reference sequence). The CDR3 sequence is CASSTKTGGYTGELFF. The CDR3 bases are TGTGCCAGCAGCACCAAGACAGGGGGTTACACCGGGGAGCTGTTTTTT.

V is TRBV5-4 and J is TRBJ2-7; D gene ambiguous. The V and J ends lost 5 bases and 3 bases respectively, with 18 bases between them. This CDR3 has 15 residues. The V gene's germline CDR1 is SGHNT and CDR2 YYREEE (reference sequence). CDR3 in DNA: TGTGCCAGCAGAGTAGACACCAACAATCGCTACGAGCAGTACTTC. Protein: CASRVDTNNRYEQYF.

The chain joins TRBV28 to TRBJ2-1; possibly TRBD2 for D (5 bases). Germline CDR1 reads MDHEN; CDR2 reads SYDVKM. The V and J ends lost 1 base and 15 bases respectively, with 10 bases between them. This CDR3 has 11 amino acids. Written as DNA, the CDR3 is TGTGCCAGCAGTTTATCTGGAGGTTGGTTCTTC. Translating it yields CASSLSGGWFF.

The chain is built from TRBV5-4 and TRBJ2-7, with D tentatively TRBD2 (6 bases). The CDR3 extends over 15 amino acids. Germline CDR1 reads SGHNT; CDR2 reads YYREEE (reference sequence). V was trimmed by 0 bases and J by 3 bases, leaving 13 bases between them. CDR3 nucleotides: TGTGCCAGCAGCTTGGCAGGCGGGGCCCTCTACGAGCAGTACTTC. This encodes CASSLAGGALYEQYF.

The chain employs TRBV18 and TRBJ1-1; a weak D match, TRBD1 (6 bases). Deletions cut 1 base from V and 0 bases from J, with 18 bases between. CDR3 length equals 18 residues. Looked up from germline, CDR1 is KGHSH and CDR2 is LQKENI. Here the CDR3 reads CASSPLAGTNTMNTEAFF. CDR3 nucleotide sequence: TGTGCCAGCTCACCACTTGCCGGGACAAATACTATGAACACTGAAGCTTTCTTT.

The V call is TRBV18, the J call TRBJ1-5, with D uncertain. This CDR3 has 14 amino acids. V lost 3 bases and J 7 bases, leaving 13 bases between the germline ends. The germline V gene encodes CDR1 KGHSH and CDR2 LQKENI. The CDR3 sequence: CASSPIEGRQPQHF. CDR3 DNA sequence: TGTGCCAGCTCACCGATCGAGGGCAGGCAGCCCCAGCATTTT. The full variable domain, its missing parts supplied by reference TRBV18 and TRBJ1-5, is NAGVMQNPRHLVRRRGQEARLRCSPMKGHSHVYWYRQLPEEGLKFMVYLQKENIIDESGMPKERFSAEFPKEGPSILRIQQVVRGDSAAYFCASSPIEGRQPQHFGDGTRLSIL.

The chain combines TRBV25-1 with TRBJ2-5, with TRBD1 matching over 9 bases. The CDR3 is 15 residues long. Germline V gene sequence: CDR1 MGHDK, CDR2 SYGVNS. V was clipped by 5 bases and J by 4 bases; unmatched bases: 8. For the CDR3, the DNA is TGTGCCAGCAGTAAAGCCGGGACAGGGAGAGAGACCCAGTACTTC. This encodes CASSKAGTGRETQYF. The full variable domain, its missing parts supplied by reference TRBV25-1 and TRBJ2-5, is EADIYQTPRYLVIGTGKKITLECSQTMGHDKMYWYQQDPGMELHLIHYSYGVNSTEKGDLSSESTVSRIRTEHFPLTLESARPSHTSQYLCASSKAGTGRETQYFGPGTRLLVL.

V gene TRBV11-1 combines with J gene TRBJ2-1, with D unclear. Between the trimmed V and J ends, which lost 5 bases and 6 bases, there was a span of 8 bases. The CDR3 is 12 amino acids. Per germline, CDR1 SGHAT and CDR2 FQDESV (reference sequence). CDR3 DNA sequence: TGTGCCAGCAGCATCACTACCAATGAGCAGTTCTTC. Its protein is CASSITTNEQFF.

J is TRBJ2-7 and V is TRBV5-4; TRBD1 matches at 8 bases. Germline CDR1 reads SGHNT; CDR2 reads YYREEE (reference sequence). V dropped 4 bases and J dropped 2; count of bases not matched to a gene: 2. The CDR3 totals 13 residues. The CDR3 sequence is CASSRQGPYEQYF. The CDR3 nucleotides are TGTGCCAGCAGCCGACAGGGGCCCTACGAGCAGTACTTC.

The rearrangement links TRBV4-1 to TRBJ2-7, with D perhaps matching TRBD1 (6 bases). CDR3 length: 14 residues. The V gene's germline CDR1 is MGHRA and CDR2 YSYEKL. V dropped 0 bases and J dropped 3 bases, with 9 bases sitting between them. The DNA for the CDR3 is TGCGCCAGCAGCCAAGAACAGGGATACTACGAGCAGTACTTC. It translates to CASSQEQGYYEQYF.

This clone was detected once. This chain uses TRBV6-6 with TRBJ2-1; 9 positions match TRBD1. The CDR3 runs 15 residues. Germline V gene sequence: CDR1 MNHNY, CDR2 SVGAGI (reference sequence). With 0 bases clipped from V and 4 bases from J, the junction kept 1 base outside the gene matches. In DNA, the CDR3 is TGTGCCAGCAGTTACTCGGGACAGGGTTACAATGAGCAGTTCTTC. This encodes CASSYSGQGYNEQFF.

The CDR3 nucleotides are TGTGCCAGCAGCTTACCGACTAGCGGGGGTTCAGATACGCAGTATTTT. Translating it yields CASSLPTSGGSDTQYF. The rearrangement uses TRBV7-2 and TRBJ2-3, with 12 bases fitting TRBD2. Germline CDR1 reads SGHTA; CDR2 reads FQGNSA. The trim removed 2 bases at V and 4 bases at J, leaving 4 bases unmatched. CDR3 length: 16 residues.

CDR3 residues: CASSVAAGGYNEQFF. CDR3 coding DNA: TGTGCCAGCAGCGTAGCAGCGGGGGGTTACAATGAGCAGTTCTTC. V usage is TRBV9 and J usage is TRBJ2-1, with TRBD2 identical over 9 bases. The germline gives CDR1 SGDLS, CDR2 YYNGEE. This CDR3 region has 15 residues. Losses at the gene ends were 0 bases for V and 4 bases for J; bases not matched to a gene: 2.

V gene TRBV6-5 combines with J gene TRBJ2-5; D is unclear. Trimming left V 5 bases short and J 0 bases short, with 7 bases between. CDR1 is MNHEY and CDR2 is SVGAGI in the germline V gene. The CDR3 is 13 amino acids. CDR3 sequence reads: CASSPSDQETQYF. CDR3 coding DNA: TGTGCCAGCAGTCCCTCGGACCAAGAGACCCAGTACTTC.

J is TRBJ1-2 and V is TRBV19; D not resolved. The V gene lost 7 bases and the J gene lost 4 bases, with 16 bases spanning the gap. Germline loops: CDR1 LNHDA, CDR2 SQIVND (reference sequence). The CDR3 length is 14 residues. As DNA, the CDR3 is TGTGCCAGTATCACACCGGGAGGAGGCTATGGCTACACCTTC. Translated, it gives CASITPGGGYGYTF.

CDR3 bases: TGTGCCAGCCCACCCTCTGGCGGGGGGGCCCCAGATACGCAGTATTTT. It codes for CASPPSGGGAPDTQYF. V and J are TRBV28 and TRBJ2-3; 9 nucleotides align to TRBD2. Germline assignment: CDR1 MDHEN and CDR2 SYDVKM. Trimming removed 8 bases from V and 4 bases from J; junction bases left unmatched: 13. The length of the CDR3 is 16 residues.

The rearrangement links TRBV7-7 to TRBJ2-1; 12 bases agree with TRBD2. The V gene end was trimmed by 3 bases and the J gene end by 5 bases; junction bases not matched to a gene: 5. Germline lookup yields CDR1 SSHAT and CDR2 FNYEAQ (reference sequence). The CDR3 covers 16 residues. CDR3 DNA sequence: TGTGCCAGCAGCTTTTCGCTAGCGGGGGGGGACAATGAGCAGTTCTTC. This translates into CASSFSLAGGDNEQFF.

This clone is a singleton in its sample. The genes are TRBV11-2 and TRBJ1-1; a possible D gene is TRBD1 (5 bases). Germline V CDR1 and CDR2: SGHAT, FQNNGV. The CDR3 covers 11 residues. V lost 11 bases, J lost 6 bases, and 13 bases lay in between. CDR3 residues: CAGAGSPEAFF. CDR3 bases: TGTGCCGGGGCTGGATCTCCTGAAGCTTTCTTT.

The rearrangement links TRBV6-1 to TRBJ1-3, with D hard to call. The CDR3 runs to 13 residues. The germline V gene has CDR1 MNHNS and CDR2 SASEGT. Trimming took off 5 bases at V and 0 bases at J, with 5 bases between the two ends. CDR3 protein: CASSWSSGNTIYF. CDR3 sequence (DNA): TGTGCCAGCAGTTGGAGCTCTGGAAACACCATATATTTT.

This chain connects TRBV5-6 to TRBJ1-2; 12 nucleotides match TRBD1. Germline trimming cut 1 base from V and 4 bases from J; bases unmatched to any gene: 5. The CDR3 covers 16 residues. Per germline, CDR1 SGHDT and CDR2 YYEEEE. The DNA for the CDR3 is TGTGCCAGCAGCTTGTCCCGGGACAGGGGGCTCTATGGCTACACCTTC. It specifies CASSLSRDRGLYGYTF. The complete variable domain, with remaining parts taken from reference TRBV5-6 and TRBJ1-2, reads DAGVTQSPTHLIKTRGQQVTLRCSPKSGHDTVSWYQQALGQGPQFIFQYYEEEERQRGNFPDRFSGHQFPNYSSELNVNALLLGDSALYLCASSLSRDRGLYGYTFGSGTRLTVV.